This T cell receptor (beta chain) was found in a study of T cell responses to AZD1222 COVID-19 vaccine. The repertoire was sequenced with immunoSEQ multiplex PCR; TCRdb's copy has only in-frame clones and lacks some. The data contain more than 95,000 clones, 89% of them singletons. Broader study findings: Nearly half of spike-specific TCRs reportedly target variant regions that are unmutated in the B.1.351 and B.1.1.7 variants. Repertoire sampling occurred only after the peak T cell response.

A note on this clone: Its antigen is undetermined.

Per germline, CDR1 DFQATT and CDR2 SNEGSKA (reference sequence). V shed 3 bases and J shed 7 bases, with 7 bases lying between them. The CDR3 loop spans 11 amino acids. Sequences were derived from peripheral blood, sampled 28 days after the second AZD1222 dose. The source of this sequence is an adult who received the AZD1222 COVID-19 vaccine. The rearrangement links TRBV20-1 to TRBJ2-1; D call uncertain. The CDR3 loop is CSARTFNEQFF. DNA for the CDR3: TGCAGTGCTAGGACTTTTAATGAGCAGTTCTTC.